This TCR beta chain was identified in a study of blood T cell repertoires in COVID-19. As for the study in general: The United States, Italy and Spain provided the acute and convalescent COVID-19 samples. Nucleic acid was either cDNA or gDNA, and it came from T cells, B-cell-depleted T cells, or PBMCs.

CDR1 and CDR2 (germline): SQVTM, ANQGSEA. This CDR3 spans 14 amino acids. V lost 3 bases to trimming and J lost 0 bases, with 9 bases between them. In the source study's methods: Amplified reference gene primers provided the basis for estimating nucleated cell counts. Generated by immunoSEQ multiplex PCR, the TCRdb table keeps only in-frame clones and is missing some. V, J and clone size are taken as reported in that table, and D and trimming were inferred from the DNA itself. The repertoire holds approximately 210,000 clones, with around 80% as singletons. The sample taken for sequencing was peripheral blood. The chain couples TRBV29-1 to TRBJ2-4, with a weak D call TRBD1 (6 bases). This TCR was sampled from a woman aged 40 to 50 with acute or convalescent COVID-19. CDR3 loop: CSVEPDRAKNIQYF. CDR3 sequence (DNA): TGCAGCGTTGAGCCGGACAGAGCCAAAAACATTCAGTACTTC.